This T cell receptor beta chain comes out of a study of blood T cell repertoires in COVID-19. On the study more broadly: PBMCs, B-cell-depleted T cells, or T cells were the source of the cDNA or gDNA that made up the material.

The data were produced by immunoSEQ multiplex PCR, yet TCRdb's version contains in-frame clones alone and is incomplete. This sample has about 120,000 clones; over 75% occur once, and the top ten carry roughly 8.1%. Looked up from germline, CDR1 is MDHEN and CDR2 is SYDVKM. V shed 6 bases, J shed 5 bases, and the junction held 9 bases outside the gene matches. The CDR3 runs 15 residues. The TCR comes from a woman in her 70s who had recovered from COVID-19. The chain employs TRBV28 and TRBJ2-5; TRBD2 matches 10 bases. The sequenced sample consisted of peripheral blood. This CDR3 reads CASSFQAGGVETQYF. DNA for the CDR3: TGTGCCAGCAGCTTCCAAGCGGGGGGGGTGGAGACCCAGTACTTC.